Following are 7 T cell receptor beta chains from one sample sequenced in a study of shared clonotypes between healthy human individuals. This table comes from immunoSEQ multiplex PCR, and its TCRdb copy is limited to in-frame clones, with some not included. Among more than 2 million clones listed, less than 95% were seen once. The naive CD8 subset, CD45RO-negative cells positively selected for CCR7, excluded terminally differentiated effector memory CD45RA+ cells. Sequenced sample: naive CD8+ T cells sorted from blood. These receptors all stem from a man younger than 35 in good health.

The chain joins TRBV7-3 to TRBJ2-2; 7 positions agree with TRBD1. The V and J ends lost 2 bases and 5 bases, in that order; junction bases with no gene match: 14. The germline V gene has CDR1 SGHTA and CDR2 FQGTGA. The CDR3 has 18 residues. Here the CDR3 reads CASSLLAGTEGRTGELFF. CDR3 sequence (DNA): TGTGCCAGCAGCTTATTGGCCGGGACAGAGGGTCGGACCGGGGAGCTGTTTTTT.

This rearrangement joins TRBV6-1 to TRBJ1-2; D may be TRBD1 (6 bases). V lost 5 bases and J lost 6, with 16 bases in between. The CDR3 totals 14 residues. The germline V gene encodes CDR1 MNHNS and CDR2 SASEGT. The CDR3 reads CASSPRWAGDGYTF. The CDR3, as DNA: TGTGCCAGCAGTCCAAGGTGGGCAGGGGATGGCTACACCTTC.

This chain connects TRBV28 to TRBJ1-1; D is possibly TRBD1 (5 bases). The CDR3 runs to 13 residues. V gave up 3 bases and J gave up 4 bases, with 9 bases separating them. Looked up from germline, CDR1 is MDHEN and CDR2 is SYDVKM. For the CDR3, the DNA is TGTGCCAGCAGTTTCAGAAGGGGCACTGAAGCTTTCTTT. Amino acids: CASSFRRGTEAFF. Supplemented by reference TRBV28 and TRBJ1-1, the full variable domain reads DVKVTQSSRYLVKRTGEKVFLECVQDMDHENMFWYRQDPGLGLRLIYFSYDVKMKEKGDIPEGYSVSREKKERFSLILESASTNQTSMYLCASSFRRGTEAFFGQGTRLTVV.

The chain recombines TRBV10-3 with TRBJ2-1; 9 bases match TRBD1. The CDR3 loop spans 16 amino acids. The V gene's germline CDR1 is ENHRY and CDR2 SYGVKD. Unmatched junction bases numbered 8, after V lost 0 bases and J lost 8 bases. The CDR3 loop is CAISESGTGSAHEQFF. The CDR3, as DNA: TGTGCCATCAGTGAGTCAGGGACAGGGTCCGCTCATGAGCAGTTCTTC.

V is TRBV2 and J is TRBJ2-5; 8 bases match TRBD2. V dropped 4 bases and J dropped 2; count of bases not matched to a gene: 15. CDR1 and CDR2 (germline): SNHLY, FYNNEI. This CDR3 has 18 amino acids. CDR3 DNA sequence: TGTGCCAGCAGTGGCTCTCGTACTAGCGGAGAAGAACAAGAGACCCAGTACTTC. Protein: CASSGSRTSGEEQETQYF. The full variable domain, completed using reference TRBV2 and TRBJ2-5, is EPEVTQTPSHQVTQMGQEVILRCVPISNHLYFYWYRQILGQKVEFLVSFYNNEISEKSEIFDDQFSVERPDGSNFTLKIRSTKLEDSAMYFCASSGSRTSGEEQETQYFGPGTRLLVL.

J is TRBJ1-1 and V is TRBV2, with D perhaps TRBD1 (6 bases). The CDR3 has 12 residues. Trimming removed 6 bases at V and 6 bases at J, with 11 bases between. The germline V gene encodes CDR1 SNHLY and CDR2 FYNNEI. The CDR3 DNA follows: TGTGCCAGCAGGTATGGACAGCCTGAAGCTTTCTTT. Translated: CASRYGQPEAFF.

As to this clone: The same CDR3 can be traced to other DNA sequences in this sample. This chain uses TRBV6-1 with TRBJ2-7; D is uncertain. CDR3 length: 14 residues. Germline CDR1 and CDR2: MNHNS and SASEGT. V shed 1 base and J shed 3 bases, with 10 bases lying between them. The CDR3 region has the DNA TGTGCCAGCAGTGAAGGCGGCACGAACTACGAGCAGTACTTC. Protein: CASSEGGTNYEQYF.